This entry lists 29 T cell receptor beta chains sequenced from one sample in a study of blood T cell repertoires in COVID-19. Sequencing used immunoSEQ multiplex PCR; TCRdb keeps in-frame clones, though not all of them. The sample includes about 240,000 clones, around 87% of them seen just once. Input material: peripheral blood. All receptors come from a woman in her 70s with active or convalescent COVID-19.

The genes are TRBV5-8 and TRBJ1-1; 9 nucleotides line up with TRBD1. Germline lookup yields CDR1 SGHTS and CDR2 YDEGEE. Unmatched junction bases numbered 5, after V lost 9 bases and J lost 2 bases. The CDR3 runs 13 residues. The CDR3 spells CAIGTGRNTEAFF. CDR3 in DNA: TGTGCCATCGGGACAGGGAGAAACACTGAAGCTTTCTTT.

This sequence joins TRBV4-3 and TRBJ2-1; the D gene is possibly TRBD2 (6 bases). V dropped 2 bases and J dropped 1 base, with 12 bases sitting between them. This CDR3 comprises 16 residues. Germline lookup yields CDR1 LGHNA and CDR2 YSLEER. The CDR3 region is CASSQSGPSSYNEQFF. CDR3 coding DNA: TGCGCCAGCAGCCAAAGCGGGCCTTCTTCCTACAATGAGCAGTTCTTC.

CDR3 coding DNA: TGTGCTAGTGGTTTGGGACAGGGCTGGGATACGCAGTATTTT. This gives the protein CASGLGQGWDTQYF. This chain connects TRBV12-5 to TRBJ2-3; TRBD1 matches at 7 bases. Germline assignment: CDR1 LGHNT and CDR2 FRNRAP. CDR3 length equals 14 residues. Trimming took 1 base from V and 6 from J; bases not matched to a gene: 4. The full variable domain, with the rest looked up from reference TRBV12-5 and TRBJ2-3, is DARVTQTPRHKVTEMGQEVTMRCQPILGHNTVFWYRQTMMQGLELLAYFRNRAPLDDSGMPKDRFSAEMPDATLATLKIQPSEPRDSAVYFCASGLGQGWDTQYFGPGTRLTVL.

The chain combines TRBV6-5 with TRBJ1-6; D ambiguous. In germline, CDR1 is MNHEY, CDR2 SVGAGI. This CDR3 is built from 16 residues. Trimming removed 2 bases from V and 5 bases from J, with 13 bases in between. As DNA, the CDR3 is TGTGCCAGCAGTTACCGGTCCGTAAGCGATAATTCACCCCTCCACTTT. This codes for CASSYRSVSDNSPLHF.

The chain combines TRBV29-1 with TRBJ2-3, with no clear D. The CDR3 has 15 residues. Looked up from germline, CDR1 is SQVTM and CDR2 is ANQGSEA. The V gene lost 4 bases and the J gene lost 1 base, with 15 bases spanning the gap. The CDR3 DNA sequence: TGCAGCGTTGTAATGGCCAGGCCCGGCACAGATACGCAGTATTTT. It yields the protein CSVVMARPGTDTQYF.

The chain employs TRBV9 and TRBJ1-1, with D unresolved. The CDR3 totals 13 residues. V lost 2 bases to trimming and J lost 1 base, with 6 bases between them. CDR1 is SGDLS and CDR2 is YYNGEE in the germline V gene. CDR3 in amino acids: CASSVSSNTEAFF. CDR3 DNA sequence: TGTGCCAGCAGCGTTTCTTCGAACACTGAAGCTTTCTTT.

The chain recombines TRBV7-8 with TRBJ2-1; D is unclear. V was shortened by 5 bases and J by 5 bases, with 7 bases between the two germline ends. CDR3 size: 12 residues. Per germline, CDR1 SGHVS and CDR2 FQNEAQ. The CDR3 DNA is TGTGCCAGCAGCCCCCCCAACAATGAGCAGTTCTTC. Translation gives CASSPPNNEQFF.

V is TRBV5-1 and J is TRBJ1-3; D remains ambiguous. Germline CDR1 reads SGHRS; CDR2 reads YFSETQ. The CDR3 is made up of 14 amino acids. Trimming took off 5 bases at V and 0 bases at J, with 9 bases between the two ends. This chain's CDR3 is CASSSQASGNTIYF. CDR3 in DNA: TGCGCCAGCAGTTCTCAAGCCTCTGGAAACACCATATATTTT.

The chain combines TRBV12-3 or TRBV12-4 with TRBJ1-1, with TRBD1 as a possible D gene (5 bases). The CDR3 spans 13 residues. V was trimmed by 8 bases and J by 0 bases, leaving 10 bases between them. The CDR3 sequence is CASQDSVNTEAFF. CDR3 in DNA: TGTGCCAGCCAAGACAGTGTGAACACTGAAGCTTTCTTT.

This clone has more than one count but fewer than ten. The gene calls are TRBV24-1 and TRBJ2-1; D may be TRBD2 (5 bases). The CDR3 runs to 16 residues. Germline loops: CDR1 KGHDR, CDR2 SFDVKD. Trimming took 1 base from V and 3 from J, leaving 12 bases between them. The CDR3 is CATSDFIGENYNEQFF. The DNA of the CDR3 is TGTGCCACCAGTGATTTTATCGGGGAGAACTACAATGAGCAGTTCTTC.

The rearrangement links TRBV15 to TRBJ1-3, with a possible D match to TRBD1 (5 bases). The length of the CDR3 is 16 residues. CDR1 is LNHNV, CDR2 YYDKDF, per germline (reference sequence). Trimming removed 0 bases from V and 2 bases from J, with 11 bases in between. Written as DNA, the CDR3 is TGTGCCACCAGCAGAGATCTCCAGGGAACTGGAAACACCATATATTTT. Translation: CATSRDLQGTGNTIYF. Looking up the rest from reference TRBV15 and TRBJ1-3 gives the full variable domain: DAMVIQNPRYQVTQFGKPVTLSCSQTLNHNVMYWYQQKSSQAPKLLFHYYDKDFNNEADTPDNFQSRRPNTSFCFLDIRSPGLGDTAMYLCATSRDLQGTGNTIYFGEGSWLTVV.

V and J are TRBV7-9 and TRBJ2-3, with 11 bases that match TRBD2. Germline CDR1 SEHNR, CDR2 FQNEAQ (reference sequence). V was clipped by 5 bases and J by 1 base; unmatched bases: 2. The CDR3 loop spans 15 amino acids. The CDR3: CASSQGLAGTDTQYF. CDR3 DNA: TGTGCCAGCAGCCAGGGACTAGCGGGCACAGATACGCAGTATTTT.

V gene TRBV3-1 (or the pseudogene TRBV3-2) combines with J gene TRBJ2-1; tentative D call: TRBD2 (5 bases). V lost 3 bases and J 6 bases, leaving 15 bases between the germline ends. Germline V CDR1 and CDR2: LGHDT, YNNKEL (reference sequence). The CDR3 covers 15 residues. The CDR3 here is CASSHRGVTVNEQFF. The DNA for the CDR3 is TGTGCCAGCAGCCACCGGGGAGTGACCGTCAATGAGCAGTTCTTC.

V is TRBV4-1 and J is TRBJ2-7; TRBD1 might be the D (5 bases). CDR1 is MGHRA and CDR2 is YSYEKL in the germline V gene. CDR3 length: 15 residues. Trimming shortened V by 6 bases and J by 3 bases, and 18 bases separated the two germline ends. This chain's CDR3 is CASRAQVVGDYEQYF. DNA of the CDR3: TGCGCCAGCAGAGCACAGGTAGTCGGCGACTACGAGCAGTACTTC.

This chain connects TRBV6-5 to TRBJ2-3; no definite D call. CDR1 and CDR2 from the germline V gene are MNHEY and SVGAGI. Trimming pared 3 bases from V and 3 bases from J, leaving 10 bases between. CDR3 size: 14 residues. CDR3 amino acids: CASSYGPSTDTQYF. DNA of the CDR3: TGTGCCAGCAGTTATGGTCCCAGTACAGATACGCAGTATTTT.

The V and J genes are TRBV4-3 and TRBJ2-1, with 7 bases identical to TRBD2. With 0 bases clipped from V and 6 bases from J, the junction kept 5 bases outside the gene matches. Germline lookup yields CDR1 LGHNA and CDR2 YSLEER. This CDR3 region has 15 residues. In DNA, the CDR3 is TGCGCCAGCAGCCAAGATGTGGGAGGGCTCAATGAGCAGTTCTTC. Its translation is CASSQDVGGLNEQFF.

This clone was seen a handful of times. The chain couples TRBV7-9 to TRBJ1-6; D gene uncertain. Germline V gene sequence: CDR1 SEHNR, CDR2 FQNEAQ (reference sequence). V was shortened by 4 bases and J by 7 bases, with 11 bases between the two germline ends. This CDR3 contains 14 residues. The CDR3 DNA reads as TGTGCCAGCAGCTCGCGGGCGCAGAATTCACCCCTCCACTTT. It encodes CASSSRAQNSPLHF. Filled out from reference TRBV7-9 and TRBJ1-6, the complete variable domain reads DTGVSQNPRHKITKRGQNVTFRCDPISEHNRLYWYRQTLGQGPEFLTYFQNEAQLEKSRLLSDRFSAERPKGSFSTLEIQRTEQGDSAMYLCASSSRAQNSPLHFGNGTRLTVT.

The CDR3 spells CASSPQDRGINEKLFF. Here the CDR3 DNA reads TGTGCCAGCAGCCCACAGGACAGGGGCATTAATGAAAAACTGTTTTTT. The chain links TRBV3-1 (or the pseudogene TRBV3-2) to TRBJ1-4, with TRBD1 identical over 9 bases. Germline-derived CDR1 and CDR2 are LGHDT and YNNKEL (reference sequence). V lost 4 bases to trimming and J lost 4 bases; unmatched junction nucleotides: 7. The CDR3 sequence is 16 residues long.

The sample holds one count of this clone. This chain links TRBV7-9 with TRBJ1-3; D is perhaps TRBD1 (5 bases). Germline V CDR1 and CDR2: SEHNR, FQNEAQ (reference sequence). Trimming took 2 bases from V and 6 from J, leaving 8 bases between them. The CDR3 loop spans 13 amino acids. CDR3 bases: TGTGCCAGCAGCTTACAGGGCCTAAACACCATATATTTT. This translates into CASSLQGLNTIYF.

This chain joins TRBV10-3 and TRBJ2-1, with D unresolved. V gave up 6 bases and J gave up 7 bases, with 7 bases separating them. This CDR3 contains 11 residues. Germline V CDR1 and CDR2: ENHRY, SYGVKD. DNA of the CDR3: TGTGCCATCAGGGCAACGAATGAGCAGTTCTTC. Amino acid sequence: CAIRATNEQFF.

The chain carries TRBV6-6 and TRBJ1-4; perhaps TRBD1 as D (5 bases). CDR3 length equals 13 residues. Trimming took 5 bases from V and 6 from J, leaving 10 bases between them. The germline V gene encodes CDR1 MNHNY and CDR2 SVGAGI (reference sequence). This chain's CDR3 is CASSAGRDEKLFF. The CDR3 DNA is TGTGCCAGCAGTGCAGGGAGGGATGAAAAACTGTTTTTT.

The CDR3 DNA follows: TGTGCCAGCAGGGATACAGGGATGGGAAATGCCTCTCCACCCCTCCACTTT. Translated: CASRDTGMGNASPPLHF. The chain employs TRBV25-1 and TRBJ1-6; D perhaps matches TRBD1 (6 bases). CDR1 MGHDK and CDR2 SYGVNS come from the germline V gene. The V end was cut by 6 bases, the J end by 11 bases, with 26 bases between. The CDR3 is 17 amino acids.

The chain has TRBV3-1 (or the pseudogene TRBV3-2) and TRBJ1-4; 8 bases are shared with TRBD1. Germline-derived CDR1 and CDR2 are LGHDT and YNNKEL (reference sequence). CDR3 length equals 13 residues. V was pared by 6 bases and J by 8 bases, with 5 bases of the junction left unmatched. This chain's CDR3 is CASRRQGNEKLFF. The CDR3 nucleotides read TGTGCCAGCAGACGACAGGGGAACGAAAAACTGTTTTTT.

The sample holds one count of this clone. V and J are TRBV18 and TRBJ2-1, with 16 bases that match TRBD2. Germline-derived CDR1 and CDR2 are KGHSH and LQKENI. CDR3 length equals 18 residues. With 3 bases clipped from V and 0 bases from J, the junction kept 2 bases outside the gene matches. As DNA, the CDR3 is TGTGCCAGCTCACCGGGACTAGCGGGGGGGAGCTCCTACAATGAGCAGTTCTTC. Its translation is CASSPGLAGGSSYNEQFF.

The J gene is TRBJ2-5, the V gene TRBV3-1 (or the pseudogene TRBV3-2); 9 positions agree with TRBD2. Per the germline V gene, CDR1 is LGHDT and CDR2 is YNNKEL (reference sequence). V dropped 7 bases and J dropped 4; count of bases not matched to a gene: 7. The CDR3 runs 14 residues. CDR3 nucleotides: TGTGCCAGCACCTCAGCGGGGGGTGGAGAGACCCAGTACTTC. As protein: CASTSAGGGETQYF.

The rearrangement links TRBV2 to TRBJ1-1; tentative D call: TRBD1 (5 bases). The CDR3 is 14 amino acids. V was shortened by 7 bases and J by 3 bases, with 15 bases between the two germline ends. CDR1 and CDR2 (germline): SNHLY, FYNNEI. CDR3 sequence: CASMKSQGDTEAFF. The CDR3 nucleotides read TGTGCCAGCATGAAGAGTCAGGGTGACACTGAAGCTTTCTTT.

This clone has ten or more counts. The gene calls are TRBV3-1 (or the pseudogene TRBV3-2) and TRBJ1-1; D is perhaps TRBD1 (5 bases). The V gene lost 3 bases and the J gene lost 9 bases, with 14 bases spanning the gap. The germline V gene has CDR1 LGHDT and CDR2 YNNKEL (reference sequence). The CDR3 has 13 residues. The CDR3: CASSHGAASQAFF. The CDR3 nucleotides read TGTGCCAGCAGCCATGGGGCAGCCTCACAAGCTTTCTTT.

This sequence joins TRBV5-1 and TRBJ2-5; TRBD2 matches at 13 bases. The ends lost 0 bases at V and 5 bases at J; junction bases unmatched: 4. The CDR3 has 16 residues. Germline values: CDR1 SGHRS, CDR2 YFSETQ. CDR3 sequence (DNA): TGCGCCAGCAGCTTGGGGGGACTAGCGGGGATGGAGACCCAGTACTTC. The encoded protein is CASSLGGLAGMETQYF.

This chain joins TRBV5-1 and TRBJ1-2, with 9 bases fitting TRBD1. The CDR3 sequence is 15 residues long. Germline CDR1 is SGHRS and CDR2 is YFSETQ. J gave up 2 bases and V 4 bases, and 6 bases lay outside the gene matches. The CDR3 coding sequence is TGCGCCAGCAGCGTGGGGGACAGGGCGAACTATGGCTACACCTTC. As protein: CASSVGDRANYGYTF.